A selection of T cell receptor beta chains follows, all from one sample in a study of blood T cell repertoires in COVID-19. TCRdb's copy holds only in-frame clones and misses some; the assay was immunoSEQ multiplex PCR. The sample includes 150,000 to 200,000 clones, roughly four fifths of them seen just once. Sequencing was carried out using PBMCs or T cells enriched from blood (not recorded which). Receptor source: a man aged 45-65 years who had recovered from COVID-19. CDR3s include the opening cysteine and the closing phenylalanine or tryptophan. Each record gives: V gene, D gene, J gene, CDR3 protein. The D gene is left open where the match is weak.

TRBV6-5,TRBD1,TRBJ1-2,CASRDREVHGYTF
TRBV28,TRBD1,TRBJ1-5,CASSPYRGDISNQPQHF
TRBV28,.,TRBJ2-7,CASIPHRLSYEQYF
TRBV6-5,.,TRBJ1-4,CASSYSRLNEKLFF
TRBV9,TRBD2,TRBJ2-3,CASSVGAGVTDTQYF
TRBV6-5,.,TRBJ2-7,CATLGMGSAYEQYF
TRBV12-3/TRBV12-4,.,TRBJ2-7,CASSLGRYEQYF
TRBV7-8,.,TRBJ2-7,CASRYTLGAGGRAYEQYF
TRBV7-2,.,TRBJ2-1,CASSLERIWGQFF
TRBV28,TRBD1,TRBJ2-6,CASTPGQSSGANVLTF
TRBV5-1,TRBD1,TRBJ2-7,CASSFQGQDYEQYF
TRBV20-1,TRBD2,TRBJ2-3,CSASVPSKSGGVTDTQYF
TRBV14,.,TRBJ2-3,CASSQVVAGTQYF
TRBV7-8,.,TRBJ2-1,CASSSPAGAGNEQFF
TRBV5-1,TRBD1,TRBJ1-6,CASRPGGSNSPLHF
TRBV7-2,.,TRBJ1-6,CASSYIGRSPLHF
TRBV9,.,TRBJ2-7,CASSVGSANEQYF
TRBV5-1,.,TRBJ1-1,CASSFQGRDTEAFF
TRBV7-8,.,TRBJ2-1,CASGRYHEQFF
TRBV6-5,.,TRBJ2-4,CASRAGIAKNIQYF
TRBV28,TRBD1,TRBJ1-2,CASGSGTGVMNYGYTF
TRBV6-5,.,TRBJ1-5,CASRGLPLSNQPQHF
TRBV12-2,.,TRBJ2-1,CASRLAPHRVRFNEQFF
TRBV6-5,.,TRBJ1-2,CASSWGPLTFF
TRBV6-5,TRBD1,TRBJ1-1,CASSLRTGRNTEAFF
TRBV19,TRBD1,TRBJ1-5,CASRPTGASQPQHF
TRBV19,TRBD1,TRBJ2-2,CASSPRQGGMVGELFF
TRBV5-5,TRBD2,TRBJ2-7,CASSHGLAEGYEQYF
TRBV9,.,TRBJ2-3,CASSVATTKGEPGEDTQYF
TRBV5-1,TRBD1,TRBJ2-7,CASSTRTGGYEQYF
TRBV10-3,.,TRBJ2-7,CASAESPRDEQYF
TRBV6-5,.,TRBJ1-3,CASTREGGSGNTIYF
TRBV12-3/TRBV12-4,.,TRBJ2-7,CASSFGFSYEQYF
TRBV29-1,.,TRBJ2-5,CSVLGAKMGETQYF
TRBV10-3,.,TRBJ2-1,CAISAEGAQFF
TRBV11-2,TRBD2,TRBJ2-3,CASSPNPRGLAGGTDTQYF
TRBV5-1,.,TRBJ1-6,CASSLSGTGNSPLHF
TRBV7-9,.,TRBJ1-2,CASSFENGGYTF
TRBV18,.,TRBJ2-7,CASSPATQREQYF
TRBV5-1,TRBD2,TRBJ2-7,CASSPISGRSYEQYF
TRBV12-3/TRBV12-4,.,TRBJ2-1,CASTLSNYNEQFF
TRBV5-5,TRBD1,TRBJ1-6,CASSRDRGGSYNSPLHF
TRBV28,.,TRBJ1-1,CASRVLRRLNTEAFF
TRBV15,.,TRBJ1-4,CATSRLRGPNEKLFF